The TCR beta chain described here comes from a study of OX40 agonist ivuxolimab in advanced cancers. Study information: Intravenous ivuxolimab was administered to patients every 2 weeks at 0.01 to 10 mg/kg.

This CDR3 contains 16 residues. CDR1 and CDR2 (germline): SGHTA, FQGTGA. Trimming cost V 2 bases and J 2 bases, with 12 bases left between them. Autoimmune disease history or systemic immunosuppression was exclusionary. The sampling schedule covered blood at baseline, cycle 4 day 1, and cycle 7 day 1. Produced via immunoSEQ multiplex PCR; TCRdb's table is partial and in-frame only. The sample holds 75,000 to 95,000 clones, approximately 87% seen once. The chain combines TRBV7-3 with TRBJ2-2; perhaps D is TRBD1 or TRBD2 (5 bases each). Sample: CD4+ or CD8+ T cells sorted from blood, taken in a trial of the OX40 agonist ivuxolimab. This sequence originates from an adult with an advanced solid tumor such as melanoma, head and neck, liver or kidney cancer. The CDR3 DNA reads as TGTGCCAGCAGCTTACGTTCCGGGGCTAACACCGGGGAGCTGTTTTTT. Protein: CASSLRSGANTGELFF.